This record looks at one TCR beta chain sequence and its context. Its antigen is not known. This record comes from a study of OX40 agonist ivuxolimab in advanced cancers. Overall study context: Patients took ivuxolimab, an agonistic anti-OX40 (CD134) antibody. At doses from 0.01 to 10 mg/kg, patients were given intravenous ivuxolimab every 2 weeks.

The method was immunoSEQ multiplex PCR; TCRdb's version includes in-frame clones alone and lacks a portion of them. This table holds roughly 29,000 clones, about 86% found once. Study results and limitations: Nonresponders included some who also had low normalized T-cell clonal expansion.

The germline gives CDR1 SGHTA, CDR2 FQGNSA. Deletions cut 4 bases from V and 8 bases from J, with 17 bases between. The CDR3 sequence is 14 residues long. This chain uses TRBV7-2 with TRBJ1-2, with D maybe TRBD1 (6 bases). The specimen was CD4+ or CD8+ T cells sorted from blood, collected in a trial of the OX40 agonist ivuxolimab. The clonotype originates from an adult with an advanced solid tumor such as melanoma, head and neck, liver or kidney cancer. CDR3 DNA sequence: TGTGCCAGCAGCTCGGTCGGGGGGGCGGCGGGCTACACCTTC. This codes for CASSSVGGAAGYTF.